This TCR beta chain was sequenced in a study of cytomegalovirus exposure and HLA in healthy donors. The study, taken as a whole, reports: 87-base-pair reads could not separate some V segments, including TRBV6-2 and TRBV6-3. In most subjects, TCR beta sequences reportedly gave accurate predictions of HLA-A and HLA-B alleles. A missense variant in DCLRE1C was later tied to TCR beta V- and J-gene trimming.

This clone occurred a few times. No antigen is known for it. CDR1 SGHTA and CDR2 FQGNSA come from the germline V gene. The CDR3 has 14 amino acids. Trimming removed 4 bases at V and 7 bases at J, with 13 bases between. The PCR was carried out with 60 Vbeta primers and 13 Jbeta primers. Repertoires were generated with immunoSEQ multiplex PCR, while TCRdb's copy carries only in-frame clones and drops some. The sample has about 130,000 clones, about 10% seen once. The TCR comes from a woman aged 18-29 years in good health and CMV-seropositive. V is TRBV7-2 and J is TRBJ2-2; D is perhaps TRBD1 (5 bases). The sequencing input was PBMCs. The CDR3 DNA sequence: TGTGCCAGCAGCTCGACTGCAGGGTACGGGGAGCTGTTTTTT. Protein: CASSSTAGYGELFF.